These T cell receptor beta chains were read from a single sample in a study of early T cells in non-severe SARS-CoV-2 infection. Each CDR3 protein gets one entry after TCRdb re-called the 5' RACE reads with MiXCR. The sample contains about 46,000 distinct CDR3 sequences, roughly 5.4% of which appear only once. Sequencing was performed on whole blood, taken at baseline. The receptors were sampled from an adult who was a healthcare worker with PCR-confirmed SARS-CoV-2 infection or an uninfected control (not recorded which). Both conserved end residues are trimmed from each CDR3. The size of a clone is reported for some rows only, either as once, few or many, or as a class for expanded clones.

size	V	length	J	CDR3
few	TRBV12-3/TRBV12-4	11	TRBJ1-5	ASSGVRGQPQH
many	TRBV6-2/TRBV6-3	14	TRBJ2-3	ASSYSGGYSTDTQY
many	TRBV29-1	10	TRBJ2-3	SVVKMTDTQY
many	TRBV19	13	TRBJ2-7	ASSGRGSGAYEQY
many	TRBV4-2	14	TRBJ2-7	ASRAIGTGDSYEQY
many	TRBV6-7	13	TRBJ2-7	ASSYSRPAPAEQY
many	TRBV7-8	13	TRBJ2-1	ASSLELASYNEQF
few	TRBV20-1	13	TRBJ1-5	SARDKGRGGQPQH
-	TRBV7-9	14	TRBJ2-3	ASSTRLAGGTDTQY
few	TRBV6-1	13	TRBJ2-3	ASRTLAGGPDTQY
few	TRBV15	12	TRBJ2-3	ATSREEGEDTQY
few	TRBV24-1	10	TRBJ2-1	ATSDMYNEQF
many	TRBV4-1	13	TRBJ1-4	ASSLLAGVGEKLF
many	TRBV12-3/TRBV12-4	13	TRBJ2-1	ASRLGLASYNEQF
many	TRBV6-5	13	TRBJ1-1	ASSYSVGGGTEAF
many	TRBV28	13	TRBJ2-5	ASQRQGAALGTQY
few	TRBV20-1	12	TRBJ2-3	SAPTSEVTDTQY
many	TRBV3-1	12	TRBJ2-5	ASSQDALQETQY
many	TRBV29-1	10	TRBJ1-1	SVDGGNTEAF
many	TRBV6-4	13	TRBJ2-5	ASSLTSGDQETQY
few	TRBV3-1	13	TRBJ2-7	ASSARLLVGYEQY
few	TRBV11-2	11	TRBJ2-7	ASSARDKGEQY
few	TRBV5-4	11	TRBJ2-3	ASKLAGTDTQY
many	TRBV19	11	TRBJ2-5	ASSPGGGETQY
-	TRBV29-1	10	TRBJ2-3	SAASGTDTQY
many	TRBV9	15	TRBJ2-1	ASSVATLADMYNEQF
-	TRBV12-3/TRBV12-4	13	TRBJ2-5	ASSSSGAYQETQY
many	TRBV6-6	14	TRBJ2-1	ANSLRWLAGGNEQF
many	TRBV29-1	13	TRBJ2-1	SVEELGGGESEQF